The present T cell receptor beta chain was sequenced within a study of blood T cell repertoires in COVID-19. Study background: The United States, Italy and Spain provided the acute and convalescent COVID-19 samples. T cells, B-cell-depleted T cells, or PBMCs provided the cDNA or gDNA that served as material.

Authors' processing steps: Reference gene primer amplification gave nucleated cell count estimates. The method was immunoSEQ multiplex PCR; TCRdb's version includes in-frame clones alone and lacks a portion of them. The DNA was the basis for D and trimming; V, J and clone size are from that table. Found here are 200,000 to 250,000 clones, approximately 80% of them singletons; the top ten hold 4.5% to 5.5%. Germline V gene lookup returns CDR1 LNHDA and CDR2 SQIVND (reference sequence). This CDR3 region has 15 residues. V shed 3 bases and J shed 0 bases, with 9 bases lying between them. A single count supports this clone.

The chain has TRBV19 and TRBJ1-5; D is ambiguous. Material: peripheral blood. The clonotype originates from a woman aged 55-69 years who had recovered from COVID-19. The CDR3 protein is CASSIQAGSNQPQHF. CDR3 DNA sequence: TGTGCCAGTAGTATCCAGGCCGGTAGCAATCAGCCCCAGCATTTT.